This TCR beta chain was observed in a study of cytomegalovirus exposure and HLA in healthy donors. PCR employed 60 Vbeta and 13 Jbeta primers. Clones were sequenced by immunoSEQ multiplex PCR, and TCRdb holds only the in-frame ones, with some missing. The sample lists 75,000 to 90,000 clones, 55% to 70% occurring once. Trimming pared 3 bases from V and 5 bases from J, leaving 10 bases between. The CDR3 length is 13 residues. From germline, CDR1 is MNHNS and CDR2 SASEGT. This sequence originates from a woman aged 40 to 50 in good health and CMV-seropositive. Sequenced material: PBMCs. The V call is TRBV6-1, the J call TRBJ1-1; TRBD1 might be the D (6 bases). The DNA of the CDR3 is TGTGCCAGCAGTGACAGGGGAATGACTGAAGCTTTCTTT. The encoded protein is CASSDRGMTEAFF.